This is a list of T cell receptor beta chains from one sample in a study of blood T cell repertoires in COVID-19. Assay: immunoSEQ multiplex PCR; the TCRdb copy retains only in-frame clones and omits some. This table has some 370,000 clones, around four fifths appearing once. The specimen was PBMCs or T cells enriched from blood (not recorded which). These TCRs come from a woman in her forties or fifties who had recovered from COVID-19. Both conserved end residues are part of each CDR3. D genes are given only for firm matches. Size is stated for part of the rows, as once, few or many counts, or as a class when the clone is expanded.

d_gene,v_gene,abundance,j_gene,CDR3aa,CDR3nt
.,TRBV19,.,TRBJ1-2,CASSTTGMAGYTF,TGTGCCAGTAGTACAACCGGGATGGCGGGCTACACCTTC
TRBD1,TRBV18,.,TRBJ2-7,CASSPNPGQGAF,TGTGCCAGCTCACCAAACCCGGGACAGGGTGCTTTC
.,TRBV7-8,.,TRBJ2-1,CASSLRESRNEQFF,TGTGCCAGCAGCTTGAGGGAAAGTCGTAATGAGCAGTTCTTC
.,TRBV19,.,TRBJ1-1,CASSLRRQNTEAFF,TGTGCCAGTAGCCTTCGAAGACAGAACACTGAAGCTTTCTTT
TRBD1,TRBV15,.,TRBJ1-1,CATSRGQGIGVDTEAFF,TGTGCCACCAGCAGGGGACAGGGTATTGGGGTGGACACTGAAGCTTTCTTT
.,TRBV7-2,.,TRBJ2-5,CASSRRGVGGETQYF,TGTGCCAGCAGCCGTCGGGGAGTCGGTGGAGAGACCCAGTACTTC
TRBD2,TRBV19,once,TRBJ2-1,CASSKLAGPSYNEQFF,TGTGCCAGTAGTAAGCTAGCGGGACCGTCCTACAATGAGCAGTTCTTC
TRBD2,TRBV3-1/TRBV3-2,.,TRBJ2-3,CASSQGGLAGGVGSTDTQYF,TGTGCCAGCAGCCAAGGGGGACTAGCGGGAGGTGTGGGAAGCACAGATACGCAGTATTTT
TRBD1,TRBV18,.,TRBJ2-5,CASSPGQGRRETQYF,TGTGCCAGCTCACCAGGACAGGGGCGAAGGGAGACCCAGTACTTC
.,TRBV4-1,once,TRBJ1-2,CASSQDGTDYGGYTF,TGCGCCAGCAGCCAAGATGGCACAGATTATGGTGGCTACACCTTC
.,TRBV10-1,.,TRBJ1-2,CASSWRSGYTF,TGCGCCAGCAGCTGGAGATCTGGCTACACCTTC
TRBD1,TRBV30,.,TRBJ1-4,CAWSARGRPNEKLFF,TGTGCCTGGAGTGCCAGGGGGAGGCCTAATGAAAAACTGTTTTTT
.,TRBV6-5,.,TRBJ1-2,CASSYSISLTGVGYTF,TGTGCCAGCAGTTACTCGATTAGTTTGACCGGGGTTGGCTACACCTTC
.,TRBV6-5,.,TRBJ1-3,CASSKEYSGNTIYF,TGTGCCAGCAGTAAGGAGTACTCTGGAAACACCATATATTTT
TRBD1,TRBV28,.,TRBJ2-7,CATRQGAGEQYF,TGTGCCACCAGACAGGGGGCCGGCGAGCAGTACTTC
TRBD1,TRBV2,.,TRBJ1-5,CASSGGTEQPQHF,TGTGCCAGCAGTGGAGGGACAGAACAGCCCCAGCATTTT
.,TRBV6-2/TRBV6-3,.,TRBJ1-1,CASSPSLYTEAFF,TGTGCCAGCAGCCCCTCCCTGTATACTGAAGCTTTCTTT
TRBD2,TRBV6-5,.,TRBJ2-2,CASIPLAGITGELFF,TGTGCCAGCATTCCCCTAGCGGGGATCACCGGGGAGCTGTTTTTT
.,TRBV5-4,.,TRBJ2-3,CASTSNGGSTDTQYF,TGTGCCAGCACCTCGAACGGGGGTAGCACAGATACGCAGTATTTT
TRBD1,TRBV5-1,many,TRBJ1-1,CASSLRDRARGYDTEAFF,TGCGCCAGCAGCCTCCGGGACAGGGCCCGCGGCTACGACACTGAAGCTTTCTTT
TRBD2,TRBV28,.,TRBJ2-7,CASRPERGMGYEQYF,TGTGCCAGCAGACCCGAGCGGGGGATGGGGTACGAGCAGTACTTC